This T cell receptor beta chain was documented in a study of lymphopenia after photon versus proton radiotherapy. The study's findings and limits: Photon-treated patients lost naive T cells and TCR diversity; proton-treated stayed stable. Post-nadir diversity loss with photons came from oligoclonal expansion, particularly CD8+ Temra cells. In patients who died, overall survival fell as post-nadir TCR diversity dropped more.

Data came from immunoSEQ multiplex PCR; TCRdb stores just in-frame clones and leaves some out. The sample includes tens of thousands of clones, around 83% of them seen just once. On this clone itself: No antigen is known for it.

Germline V gives CDR1 SGHTA, CDR2 FQGNSA. The ends were cut back, 1 base at V and 0 bases at J, with 7 bases in the middle. The CDR3 totals 15 residues. This sequence joins TRBV7-2 and TRBJ2-1; maybe TRBD2 (6 bases). The origin of this receptor is a man in his forties or fifties with gastric cancer. The sequencing here drew on peripheral blood, taken from a patient treated with photon-based radiotherapy. The CDR3 DNA follows: TGTGCCAGCAGCTTAGAGCGGGCCTCCTACAATGAGCAGTTCTTC. Its protein product is CASSLERASYNEQFF.